This T cell receptor (beta chain) is drawn from a study of T cell responses to AZD1222 COVID-19 vaccine. General study findings and limits: Vaccine-associated CD4 TCRs spanned spike, dominant at 160-218 and 743-854. White British people made up most donors, females outnumbered males, and clonal diversity was possibly underestimated. Spike-specific TCR repertoires showed rising breadth and depth after two AZD1222 doses.

In this sample, this clone turned up a few times. Its target is unknown. CDR3 size: 17 residues. Germline V gives CDR1 LNHDA, CDR2 SQIVND (reference sequence). Unmatched junction bases numbered 12, after V lost 6 bases and J lost 6 bases. The method was immunoSEQ multiplex PCR; TCRdb's version includes in-frame clones alone and lacks a portion of them. The sample has around 130,000 clones; 70% to 90% are singletons. This TCR was recovered from an adult who received the AZD1222 COVID-19 vaccine. Sequenced material: peripheral blood, taken 28 days after the second AZD1222 dose. J is TRBJ2-3 and V is TRBV19; 13 bases agree with TRBD2. This CDR3 reads CASSPGTSGIGRDTQYF. The DNA for the CDR3 is TGTGCCAGTAGCCCTGGGACTAGCGGGATTGGGCGGGATACGCAGTATTTT.